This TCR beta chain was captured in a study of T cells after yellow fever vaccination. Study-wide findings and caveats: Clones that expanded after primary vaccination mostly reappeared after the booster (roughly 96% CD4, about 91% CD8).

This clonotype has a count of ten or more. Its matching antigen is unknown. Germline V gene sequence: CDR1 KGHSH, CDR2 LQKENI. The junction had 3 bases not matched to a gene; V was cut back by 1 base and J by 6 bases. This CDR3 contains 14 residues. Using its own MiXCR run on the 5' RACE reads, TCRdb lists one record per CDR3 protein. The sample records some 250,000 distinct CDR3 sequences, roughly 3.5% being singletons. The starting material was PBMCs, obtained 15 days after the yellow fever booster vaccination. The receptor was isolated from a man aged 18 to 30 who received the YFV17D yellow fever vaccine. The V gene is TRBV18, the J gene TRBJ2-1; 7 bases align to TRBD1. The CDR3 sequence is CASSPQRQGNEQFF. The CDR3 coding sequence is TGTGCCAGCTCACCACAGCGACAGGGCAATGAGCAGTTCTTC.